This T cell receptor beta chain was observed in a study of CD8 T cells in Susac syndrome. RNA was extracted with the RNeasy kit, and a quantity of 0.5 to 1 ug was reverse transcribed using random hexamers. Multiplex immunoSEQ PCR targeted 54 Vbeta and 13 Jbeta TCR beta segments. From the immunoSEQ multiplex PCR reads, TCRdb called clonotypes with MiXCR, one entry per CDR3 protein. Of approximately 190,000 distinct CDR3 sequences in the sample, more than 90% were seen once. The authors sequenced TCR beta from blood CD8+ and CD4+ T cells. It was treatment-naive patients with stable or active relapsing-remitting disease who made up the multiple sclerosis controls. Negative isolation was used for CD8+ and CD4+ T cells, and FACS enrichment was applied to TEMRA cells. Material: CD4+ T cells from PBMCs. This receptor was taken from a human donor with multiple sclerosis.

The CDR3 region has the DNA TGTGCCAGCAGCCAAGGACTAGCGGTAGGGGAGCAGTACTTC. The encoded protein is CASSQGLAVGEQYF. The rearrangement uses TRBV3-1 and TRBJ2-7; 9 nucleotides line up with TRBD2. The CDR3 consists of 14 residues. CDR1 and CDR2 from the germline V gene are LGHDT and YNNKEL (reference sequence). V lost 1 base, J lost 7 bases, and 5 bases stayed unmatched.